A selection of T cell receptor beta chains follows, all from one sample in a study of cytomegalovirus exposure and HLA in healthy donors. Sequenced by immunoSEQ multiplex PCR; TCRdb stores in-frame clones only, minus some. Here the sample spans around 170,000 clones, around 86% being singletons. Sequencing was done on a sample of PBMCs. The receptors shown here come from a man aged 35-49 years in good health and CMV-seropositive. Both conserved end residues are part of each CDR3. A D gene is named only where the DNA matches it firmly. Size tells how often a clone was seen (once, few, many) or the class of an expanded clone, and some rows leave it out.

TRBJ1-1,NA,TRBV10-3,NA,TGTGCCATCAGTGCCGGGGACACTGAAGCTTTCTTT,CAISAGDTEAFF
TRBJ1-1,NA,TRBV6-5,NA,TGTGCCAGCAGTTACGACTCCCGCTCCACTGAAGCTTTCTTT,CASSYDSRSTEAFF
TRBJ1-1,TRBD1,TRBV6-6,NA,TGTGCCAGCAGTTACTCGTGGGGACAGGGGGCCACTGAAGCTTTCTTT,CASSYSWGQGATEAFF
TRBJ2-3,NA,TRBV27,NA,TGTGCCAGCAGTTTCTATGCCCCGCCGGATACGCAGTATTTT,CASSFYAPPDTQYF
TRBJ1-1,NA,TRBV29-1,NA,TGCAGCGCGACCTACAGGGCCGGGGGGGCTGAAACTTTCTTT,CSATYRAGGAETFF
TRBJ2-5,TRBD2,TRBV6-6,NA,TGTGCCAGCAGGCCATCTAGCGGGGGGGTGGAGACCCAGTACTTC,CASRPSSGGVETQYF
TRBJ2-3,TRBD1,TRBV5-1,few,TGCGCCAGCAGCCCTCCAAGGACAGGGGGTACAGATACGCAGTATTTT,CASSPPRTGGTDTQYF
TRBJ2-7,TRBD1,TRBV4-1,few,TGCGCCAGCAGCCAATTGACAGGGTTTTCCTACGAGCAGTACTTC,CASSQLTGFSYEQYF
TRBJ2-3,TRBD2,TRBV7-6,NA,TGTGCCAGCAGCTCCACGGGGGGGTCCGTGGGAGTGACGCAGTATTTT,CASSSTGGSVGVTQYF
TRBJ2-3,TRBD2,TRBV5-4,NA,TGTGCCTTTTGGGGAGCGGGGTACTCTAGCACAGATACGCAGTATTTT,CAFWGAGYSSTDTQYF
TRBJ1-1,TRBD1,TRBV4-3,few,TGCGCCAGCAGCCAAGCCGGGACAGGGTCTGCTGAAGCTTTCTTT,CASSQAGTGSAEAFF
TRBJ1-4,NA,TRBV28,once,TGTGCCAGCAGTTTCCCGGGGGGGAATAATGAAAAACTGTTTTTT,CASSFPGGNNEKLFF
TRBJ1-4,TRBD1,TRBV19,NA,TGTGCCAGTAGTTTTACAGGGGTGGATGAAAAACTGTTTTTT,CASSFTGVDEKLFF
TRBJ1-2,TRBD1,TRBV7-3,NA,TGTGCCAGCAGGCCCGGGACAGGGACCTATGGCTACACCTTC,CASRPGTGTYGYTF
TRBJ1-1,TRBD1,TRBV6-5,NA,TGTGCCAGCAGTTACCTACCGGGACAGGTCGCTGAAGCTTTCTTT,CASSYLPGQVAEAFF
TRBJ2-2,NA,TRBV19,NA,TGTGCCAGTACCCTGGGGGCGTGGACCGGGGAGCTGTTTTTT,CASTLGAWTGELFF
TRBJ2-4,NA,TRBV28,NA,TGTGCCAGCAGTTTCAAGGACTGGGCCAAAAACATTCAGTACTTC,CASSFKDWAKNIQYF
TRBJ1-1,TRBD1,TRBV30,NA,TGTGCCTGGAGGACAGGGCAAAAAGCTTTCTTT,CAWRTGQKAFF
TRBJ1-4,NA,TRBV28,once,TGTGCCAGCAGTTCCGGGGGTTCGGCTAATGAAAAACTGTTTTTT,CASSSGGSANEKLFF
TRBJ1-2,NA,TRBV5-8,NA,TGTGCCAGCAGCTTAGGAGGGCTATTCTACACCTTC,CASSLGGLFYTF
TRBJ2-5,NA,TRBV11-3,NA,TGTGCCAGCAGCTCCGAATCACAGGGAGGGGAGACCCAGTACTTC,CASSSESQGGETQYF
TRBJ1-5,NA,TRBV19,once,TGTGCCAGTAGTATGTTACCCGCACGGTATCGACTGAGCAATCAGCCCCAGCATTTT,CASSMLPARYRLSNQPQHF
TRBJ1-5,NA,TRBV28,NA,TGTGCCACCAGGGACACTCCAGGGGCCGGCAATCAGCCCCAGCATTTT,CATRDTPGAGNQPQHF
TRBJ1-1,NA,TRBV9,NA,TGTGCCAGCAGCGTAGGGTCGTCGGCAGGTAACATGAACACTGAAGCTTTCTTT,CASSVGSSAGNMNTEAFF
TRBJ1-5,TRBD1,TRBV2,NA,TGTGCCAGCAATTTGGACAGGCGCAATCAGCCCCAGCATTTT,CASNLDRRNQPQHF
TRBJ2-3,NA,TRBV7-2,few,TGTGCCAGCAGCCAAAGAGCTCCCTCGGATACGCAGTATTTT,CASSQRAPSDTQYF
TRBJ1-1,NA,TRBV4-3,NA,TGCGCCAGCAGCCAAGATTCTACGGGGAAGGGTGAAGCTTTCTTT,CASSQDSTGKGEAFF
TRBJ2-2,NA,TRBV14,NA,TGTGCCAGCAGCCCTTATACTAGCCGGGCCCACGGGGAGCTGTTTTTT,CASSPYTSRAHGELFF
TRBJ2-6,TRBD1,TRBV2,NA,TGTGCCAGCAGGATACAGGGGTCCCTCTCTGGGGCCAACGTCCTGACTTTC,CASRIQGSLSGANVLTF
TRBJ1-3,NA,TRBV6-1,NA,TGTGCCAGCACCCTACGACAGGCGCACGGAAACGCCATATATTTT,CASTLRQAHGNAIYF
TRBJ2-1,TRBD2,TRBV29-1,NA,TGCAGCGCCCAGACTAGCGGCTCCTACAATGAGCAGTTCTTC,CSAQTSGSYNEQFF
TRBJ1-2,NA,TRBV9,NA,TGTGCCAGCAGCGGTGTGGTGGGGAGGAGAAATGACTATGGCTACACCTTC,CASSGVVGRRNDYGYTF
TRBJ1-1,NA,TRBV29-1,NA,TGCAGCGCCGCATCGACAGCGGGGAACACTGAAGCTTTCTTT,CSAASTAGNTEAFF
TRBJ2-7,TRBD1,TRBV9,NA,TGTGCCAGCAGCGCGACCGGGACAGGCTCCTACGAGCAGTACTTC,CASSATGTGSYEQYF
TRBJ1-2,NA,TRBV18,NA,TGTGCCAGCTCAATAGCGCTGACAAGCAACTATGGCTACACCTTC,CASSIALTSNYGYTF
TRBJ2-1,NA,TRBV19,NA,TGTGCCAGTAGTCTGGACAGGACTAACAATGAGCAGTTCTTC,CASSLDRTNNEQFF
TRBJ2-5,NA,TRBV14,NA,TGTGCCAGCAGCCATAATCTAGGAAGCCAAGAGACCCAGTACTTC,CASSHNLGSQETQYF
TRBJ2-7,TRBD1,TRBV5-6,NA,TGTGCCAGCAGCTCGCCCCGGACAGGGTGGAACTACGAGCAGTACTTC,CASSSPRTGWNYEQYF
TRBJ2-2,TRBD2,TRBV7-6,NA,TGTGCCAGCAGCTTTCGTGCTAGCGGGGGCAGCGGGGAGCTGTTTTTT,CASSFRASGGSGELFF
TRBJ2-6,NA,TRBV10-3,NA,TGTGCCATCAGTGAGGCCATACAGGGTGCTGGGGCCAACGTCCTGACTTTC,CAISEAIQGAGANVLTF
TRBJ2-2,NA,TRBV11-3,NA,TGTGCCAGCAGCTCCTCCGAGGGTGCCGGGGAGCTGTTTTTT,CASSSSEGAGELFF
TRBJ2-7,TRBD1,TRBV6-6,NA,TGTGCCAGCAGTTATTCCGGGACAGGTTCCTACGAGCAGTACTTC,CASSYSGTGSYEQYF
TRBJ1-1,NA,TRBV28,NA,TGTGCCAGCAGGTATACAGGGTGGGGCACTGAAGCTTTCTTT,CASRYTGWGTEAFF
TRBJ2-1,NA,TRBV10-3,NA,TGTGCCATCAGTGACCCCAACAGGGAAAAGAATGAGCAGTTCTTC,CAISDPNREKNEQFF
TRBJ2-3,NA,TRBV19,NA,TGTGCCAGTAGTATAACGAGTACGCAGTATTTT,CASSITSTQYF
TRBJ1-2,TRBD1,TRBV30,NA,TGTGCCTGGAGAGTAACAGGGGCCGATGGCTACACCTTC,CAWRVTGADGYTF
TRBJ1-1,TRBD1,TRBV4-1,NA,TGCGCCAGCAGCCAAACCCAGACAGGGGGTTTGAACACTGAAGCTTTCTTT,CASSQTQTGGLNTEAFF
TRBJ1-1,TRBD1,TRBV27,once,TGTGCCAGCAGTCAGGGGGCGGGCACTGAAGCTTTCTTT,CASSQGAGTEAFF
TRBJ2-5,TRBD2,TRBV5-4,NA,TGTGCCAGCAGCTTGGAACTAGCGGGGAAAGAGACCCAGTACTTC,CASSLELAGKETQYF
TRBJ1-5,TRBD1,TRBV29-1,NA,TGCAGCGCCGGACAGGGGGTCGGTCAGCCCCAGCATTTT,CSAGQGVGQPQHF
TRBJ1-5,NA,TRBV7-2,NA,TGTGCCAGCAGCCTTGAGGGTCAGCCCCAGCATTTT,CASSLEGQPQHF
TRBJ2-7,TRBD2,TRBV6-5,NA,TGTGCCAGCAGTTACACCAGCGGGAGCTCCTACGAGCAGTACTTC,CASSYTSGSSYEQYF
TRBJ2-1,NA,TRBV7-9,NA,TGTGCCAGCAGCCAACAGCGGGCAACCTACAATGAGCAGTTCTTC,CASSQQRATYNEQFF
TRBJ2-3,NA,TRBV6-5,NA,TGTGCCAGCAGTTACGGCAGGGACACAGATACGCAGTATTTT,CASSYGRDTDTQYF
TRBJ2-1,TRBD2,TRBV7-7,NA,TGTGCTAGCAGCTTAGGGCTAGCGGGATATGGCAATGAGCAGTTCTTC,CASSLGLAGYGNEQFF
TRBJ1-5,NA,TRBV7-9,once,TGTGCCAGCAGGCCGACTCGACAGGATAGCAATCAGCCCCAGCATTTT,CASRPTRQDSNQPQHF
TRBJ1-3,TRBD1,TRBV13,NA,TGTGCCAGCAGCTTAGGGACAGGGGCGGGAAACACCATATATTTT,CASSLGTGAGNTIYF